These 30 T cell receptor beta chains were sequenced from one sample in a study of monozygotic twins with inflammatory bowel disease. TCRdb reworked the 5' RACE reads into one entry per CDR3 protein, no DNA. This sample's table reports about 160,000 distinct CDR3 sequences. Source material: blood. The source of these receptors is a human donor with ulcerative colitis or Crohn's disease, or a healthy co-twin of an affected twin (not recorded which).

The chain joins TRBV12-3 or TRBV12-4 to TRBJ2-7. This CDR3 contains 11 residues. This CDR3 is CASSKLREQYF.

This chain joins TRBV7-9 and TRBJ1-5; TCRdb names TRBD1, which stays unverified in the absence of DNA. This CDR3 contains 13 residues. The germline CDR1 and CDR2 sequences are SEHNR and FQNEAQ (reference sequence). The CDR3 region is CASSRGSIQPQHF.

The V and J genes are TRBV29-1 and TRBJ2-3; TCRdb's D call of TRBD2 is untestable without DNA. The CDR3 is 13 amino acids. CDR1 is SQVTM and CDR2 is ANQGSEA in the germline V gene. The CDR3: CSSSGRAIDTQYF.

The rearrangement uses TRBV14 and TRBJ1-3. The CDR3 is made up of 16 amino acids. Germline CDR1 SGHDN, CDR2 FVKESK. CDR3 sequence: CASSQVTVTSGNTIYF.

The CDR3 region is CASSPRIGTENEKLFF. This chain links TRBV18 with TRBJ1-4; the TCRdb call, TRBD1, lacks DNA for checking. CDR3 length: 16 residues. Germline V gives CDR1 KGHSH, CDR2 LQKENI.

The chain uses TRBV20-1 and TRBJ2-5; without DNA, the TCRdb call of TRBD1 cannot be checked. The germline CDR1 and CDR2 sequences are DFQATT and SNEGSKA (reference sequence). This CDR3 has 14 residues. CDR3 sequence reads: CSARDLGRQETQYF.

The V and J genes are TRBV29-1 and TRBJ2-3; as DNA is missing, the TRBD2 call by TCRdb cannot be tested. The germline gives CDR1 SQVTM, CDR2 ANQGSEA. This CDR3 region has 14 residues. CDR3 protein: CSVRTSGRPDTQYF.

This CDR3 is CASEGDKGTEAFF. The rearrangement links TRBV7-9 to TRBJ1-1; TCRdb reports TRBD1, a call that lacks DNA to check it against. The CDR3 loop spans 13 amino acids. Germline V lookup: CDR1 SEHNR, CDR2 FQNEAQ (reference sequence).

The rearrangement uses TRBV5-1 and TRBJ1-1; the D call from TCRdb, TRBD1, cannot be confirmed without DNA. The length of the CDR3 is 16 residues. Germline V gene data show CDR1 as SGHRS and CDR2 as YFSETQ. CDR3 residues: CASSFTGSVPDTEAFF.

The V and J genes are TRBV7-3 and TRBJ2-3; the TRBD1 assignment by TCRdb is unverifiable without DNA. In germline, CDR1 is SGHTA, CDR2 FQGTGA. The CDR3 length is 14 residues. The CDR3 here is CASSTGTSSDTQYF.

The chain has TRBV7-2 and TRBJ1-4. This CDR3 contains 15 residues. The germline V gene has CDR1 SGHTA and CDR2 FQGNSA. CDR3 protein: CASSWLPATNEKLFF.

V and J are TRBV14 and TRBJ2-1; checking the TCRdb D call of TRBD1 is not possible without DNA. This CDR3 is 14 amino acids long. Germline-derived CDR1 and CDR2 are SGHDN and FVKESK. Here the CDR3 reads CASSPGSIYNEQFF.

The chain combines TRBV20-1 with TRBJ1-5; without DNA, the TCRdb call of TRBD1 cannot be checked. Germline values: CDR1 DFQATT, CDR2 SNEGSKA (reference sequence). The length of the CDR3 is 15 residues. The CDR3: CSAIEGDIRNQPQHF.

The chain joins TRBV2 to TRBJ2-7; the D gene TCRdb calls, TRBD1, cannot be checked with no DNA. Germline assignment: CDR1 SNHLY and CDR2 FYNNEI. There are 15 residues in the CDR3. CDR3 residues: CASSRTGTWIHEQYF.

The V call is TRBV28, the J call TRBJ2-7; TCRdb's assignment of TRBD1 cannot be checked, as there is no DNA. The V gene's germline CDR1 is MDHEN and CDR2 SYDVKM. This CDR3 contains 15 residues. Here the CDR3 reads CASSLGGTGNYEQYF.

The rearrangement joins TRBV29-1 to TRBJ2-3; TCRdb's assignment of TRBD1 cannot be checked, as there is no DNA. The CDR3 spans 11 residues. CDR1 is SQVTM and CDR2 is ANQGSEA in the germline V gene. CDR3 region: CSVWGADTQYF.

The V and J genes are TRBV7-6 and TRBJ2-3; the TCRdb call, TRBD2, lacks DNA for checking. The V gene's germline CDR1 is SGHVS and CDR2 FNYEAQ. The CDR3 is made up of 15 amino acids. The CDR3 region is CASSHGLYSTDTQYF.

The chain combines TRBV27 with TRBJ2-2. From germline, CDR1 is MNHEY and CDR2 SMNVEV (reference sequence). This CDR3 is built from 15 residues. The CDR3 loop is CASSLLARSTGELFF.

The gene calls are TRBV12-3 or TRBV12-4 and TRBJ2-1; checking the TCRdb D call of TRBD2 is not possible without DNA. The CDR3 has 20 amino acids. The CDR3 protein is CASSFSETSGARISYNEQFF.

J is TRBJ1-4 and V is TRBV7-6. This CDR3 comprises 17 residues. Germline CDR1 reads SGHVS; CDR2 reads FNYEAQ. This CDR3 is CASSLRPETAANEKLFF.

This chain uses TRBV2 with TRBJ2-1; TCRdb designates TRBD2, a call that cannot be tested without DNA. The CDR3 extends over 16 amino acids. CDR1 and CDR2 from the germline V gene are SNHLY and FYNNEI. CDR3: CASSDWREVWNNEQFF.

This chain uses TRBV7-2 with TRBJ1-5. The CDR3 extends over 14 amino acids. Germline lookup yields CDR1 SGHTA and CDR2 FQGNSA. CDR3 region: CASSLATRVQPQHF.

The CDR3 is CATSRDRLSETQYF. The J gene is TRBJ2-5, the V gene TRBV15. This CDR3 contains 14 residues. CDR1 and CDR2 (germline): LNHNV, YYDKDF (reference sequence).

The chain couples TRBV5-1 to TRBJ1-3. The CDR3 is 13 residues long. CDR1 SGHRS and CDR2 YFSETQ come from the germline V gene. CDR3: CASSWSPGNTIYF.

This rearrangement joins TRBV25-1 to TRBJ2-5; the D call of TRBD2 rests on TCRdb alone, since no DNA is present to check it. Germline assignment: CDR1 MGHDK and CDR2 SYGVNS. This CDR3 is built from 15 residues. The CDR3: CASSEKAGARETQYF. Supplemented by reference TRBV25-1 and TRBJ2-5, the full variable domain reads EADIYQTPRYLVIGTGKKITLECSQTMGHDKMYWYQQDPGMELHLIHYSYGVNSTEKGDLSSESTVSRIRTEHFPLTLESARPSHTSQYLCASSEKAGARETQYFGPGTRLLVL.

The rearrangement uses TRBV6-1 and TRBJ2-1; TCRdb returns TRBD2, unconfirmable since there is no DNA. Germline assignment: CDR1 MNHNS and CDR2 SASEGT. The CDR3 loop spans 16 amino acids. CDR3 loop: CASSHLDAGFYNEQFF.

The chain has TRBV6-1 and TRBJ2-1; TCRdb names TRBD2, which stays unverified in the absence of DNA. The CDR3 extends over 18 amino acids. CDR1 is MNHNS, CDR2 SASEGT, per germline. CDR3 sequence reads: CASNRGLAGVSPYNEQFF.

This chain links TRBV7-9 with TRBJ1-3; the TCRdb D gene call, TRBD1, has no DNA to confirm it. In germline, CDR1 is SEHNR, CDR2 FQNEAQ (reference sequence). The CDR3 consists of 13 residues. This CDR3 is CASSLEWQGTIYF. The full variable domain, rest sourced from reference TRBV7-9 and TRBJ1-3, is DTGVSQNPRHKITKRGQNVTFRCDPISEHNRLYWYRQTLGQGPEFLTYFQNEAQLEKSRLLSDRFSAERPKGSFSTLEIQRTEQGDSAMYLCASSLEWQGTIYFGEGSWLTVV.

The chain links TRBV4-3 to TRBJ2-1; lacking DNA, the TRBD2 call made by TCRdb goes unchecked. Germline V gene lookup returns CDR1 LGHNA and CDR2 YSLEER. The CDR3 loop spans 17 amino acids. Here the CDR3 reads CASSQDGTSGFYNEQFF.

V and J are TRBV5-1 and TRBJ2-7; TCRdb's D call, TRBD2, is unchecked because there is no DNA. CDR1 SGHRS and CDR2 YFSETQ come from the germline V gene. The CDR3 length is 14 residues. This CDR3 is CASSKGLAFYEQYF. Using reference TRBV5-1 and TRBJ2-7 for the parts outside the CDR3, the full variable domain is KAGVTQTPRYLIKTRGQQVTLSCSPISGHRSVSWYQQTPGQGLQFLFEYFSETQRNKGNFPGRFSGRQFSNSRSEMNVSTLELGDSALYLCASSKGLAFYEQYFGPGTRLTVT.